Below, 18 T cell receptor beta chains from the same sample are listed, as sequenced in a study of blood T cells in healthy people across ages. A second PCR of 7 to 11 cycles used a sample-barcoded 5' primer and a J-beta primer mix. TCRdb re-called the 5' RACE reads through MiXCR, storing one row per CDR3 protein. The data show just over 1 million distinct CDR3 sequences, around 45% seen once. Sequencing was carried out using blood. These receptor sequences come from a woman aged 55-69 years in good health.

This clonotype was observed a few times. This chain's CDR3 is CASSSGTVNYEQYF. The CDR3 coding sequence is TGTGCCAGCAGTTCCGGGACGGTCAACTACGAGCAGTACTTC. The chain is built from TRBV6-5 and TRBJ2-7; D may correspond to TRBD1 or TRBD2 (5 bases each). Germline CDR1 MNHEY, CDR2 SVGAGI. Trimming left V 4 bases short and J 3 bases short, with 13 bases between. The CDR3 consists of 14 residues.

The chain links TRBV20-1 to TRBJ2-3, with D unresolved. The V and J ends lost 0 bases and 0 bases respectively, with 16 bases between them. Germline V gene lookup returns CDR1 DFQATT and CDR2 SNEGSKA (reference sequence). CDR3 size: 17 residues. CDR3 loop: CSARDQQAHLSTDTQYF. In nucleotides, the CDR3 is TGCAGTGCTAGAGATCAGCAGGCACACCTTAGCACAGATACGCAGTATTTT.

This clonotype was counted between two and nine times. The chain couples TRBV14 to TRBJ2-4, with 9 bases that match TRBD1. CDR1 and CDR2 from the germline V gene are SGHDN and FVKESK. This CDR3 contains 16 residues. After removal of 0 bases from V and 6 bases from J, the junction contained 6 bases not matched to a gene. CDR3 nucleotide sequence: TGTGCCAGCAGCCAAGAACGGGGACAGGGTCCAAACATTCAGTACTTC. It translates to CASSQERGQGPNIQYF. Using reference TRBV14 and TRBJ2-4 for the parts outside the CDR3, the full variable domain is EAGVTQFPSHSVIEKGQTVTLRCDPISGHDNLYWYRRVMGKEIKFLLHFVKESKQDESGMPNNRFLAERTGGTYSTLKVQPAELEDSGVYFCASSQERGQGPNIQYFGAGTRLSVL.

CDR3 nucleotides: TGTGCCAGTACGGACAGGGTAGACCAAGAGACCCAGTACTTC. The encoded protein is CASTDRVDQETQYF. V and J are TRBV14 and TRBJ2-5, with 8 positions matching TRBD1. The CDR3 has 14 residues. The J segment lost 0 bases and the V segment lost 9 bases, leaving 6 bases of the junction unmatched. Germline CDR1 SGHDN, CDR2 FVKESK.

Only a few counts were recorded for this clonotype. This rearrangement joins TRBV27 to TRBJ1-4; no reliable D call. V was cut by 8 bases and J by 6 bases, with 16 bases left in between. Germline values: CDR1 MNHEY, CDR2 SMNVEV (reference sequence). The CDR3 sequence is 14 residues long. In DNA, the CDR3 is TGTGCCAGCGGGTCGTGGGGTTTAGATGAAAAACTGTTTTTT. It yields the protein CASGSWGLDEKLFF.

The chain joins TRBV5-1 to TRBJ2-7, with 12 bases matching TRBD1. This CDR3 has 16 residues. V lost 0 bases, J lost 7 bases, and 8 bases stayed unmatched. Germline V gives CDR1 SGHRS, CDR2 YFSETQ. The CDR3, as DNA: TGCGCCAGCAGCTTGGAACCGGGACAGGGGGCGAGGGAGCAGTACTTC. It specifies CASSLEPGQGAREQYF. Filled out from reference TRBV5-1 and TRBJ2-7, the complete variable domain reads KAGVTQTPRYLIKTRGQQVTLSCSPISGHRSVSWYQQTPGQGLQFLFEYFSETQRNKGNFPGRFSGRQFSNSRSEMNVSTLELGDSALYLCASSLEPGQGAREQYFGPGTRLTVT.

The V and J genes are TRBV7-9 and TRBJ2-1, with 8 bases aligning to TRBD1. This CDR3 spans 15 amino acids. Germline lookup yields CDR1 SEHNR and CDR2 FQNEAQ (reference sequence). V gave up 4 bases and J gave up 1 base; unmatched junction bases: 3. The CDR3 sequence is CASSWTGKSYNEQFF. CDR3 sequence (DNA): TGTGCCAGCAGCTGGACAGGGAAATCCTACAATGAGCAGTTCTTC.

This rearrangement joins TRBV5-8 to TRBJ2-7, with D perhaps TRBD2 (6 bases). Per germline, CDR1 SGHTS and CDR2 YDEGEE. This CDR3 spans 17 amino acids. V was trimmed by 4 bases and J by 3 bases, leaving 23 bases between them. CDR3 sequence reads: CASSEGTSRKEIYEQYF. DNA for the CDR3: TGTGCCAGCAGCGAAGGAACTAGCAGAAAAGAGATCTACGAGCAGTACTTC.

This clonotype showed up just a few times. The chain carries TRBV6-5 and TRBJ1-2; no firm D call. CDR3 length equals 15 residues. V was clipped by 0 bases and J by 0 bases, with 8 bases between them. Germline values: CDR1 MNHEY, CDR2 SVGAGI. The CDR3 DNA sequence: TGTGCCAGCAGTTACTCCGGCAGATCTAACTATGGCTACACCTTC. Protein product: CASSYSGRSNYGYTF.

This clonotype was detected only a few times. The chain joins TRBV3-1 to TRBJ2-7, with D possibly called TRBD1 or TRBD2 (5 bases each). V was trimmed by 4 bases and J by 4 bases, leaving 14 bases between them. The CDR3 is 14 amino acids. CDR1 is LGHDT, CDR2 YNNKEL, per germline (reference sequence). The CDR3, as DNA: TGTGCCAGCAGCCCGGGACGGCGGTGGTACGAGCAGTACTTC. Protein: CASSPGRRWYEQYF.

This chain uses TRBV7-6 with TRBJ2-1, with 7 bases matching TRBD2. Losses at the gene ends were 1 base for V and 5 bases for J; bases not matched to a gene: 11. In germline, CDR1 is SGHVS, CDR2 FNYEAQ. The CDR3 is made up of 17 amino acids. CDR3 amino acids: CASSLGLGGRPHNEQFF. In DNA, the CDR3 is TGTGCCAGCAGCTTAGGGCTTGGCGGGAGACCCCACAATGAGCAGTTCTTC.

V is TRBV29-1 and J is TRBJ2-7, with a weak D call TRBD1 (6 bases). Trimming pared 7 bases from V and 1 base from J, leaving 11 bases between. The CDR3 is 12 residues long. CDR1 is SQVTM, CDR2 ANQGSEA, per germline. The CDR3 spells CSGLGQSYEQYF. Here the CDR3 DNA reads TGCAGCGGCCTTGGACAGTCCTACGAGCAGTACTTC.

The rearrangement uses TRBV10-2 and TRBJ2-4; 13 bases are shared with TRBD2. Germline loops: CDR1 WSHSY, CDR2 SAAADI. The CDR3 has 15 residues. The J segment lost 6 bases and the V segment lost 4 bases, leaving 3 bases of the junction unmatched. In DNA form, the CDR3 reads TGCGCCAGCAGTGGGACTAGCGGGAGTGGAAACATTCAGTACTTC. Translating gives CASSGTSGSGNIQYF.

This rearrangement joins TRBV21-1 to TRBJ2-6; no DNA check was done on the table's D call, TRBD1. TRBV21-1 is termed a pseudogene. This CDR3 contains 20 residues. In DNA form, the CDR3 reads TGTGCCAGCAGCAAGGAGTTAGGCGGGGACGGGGGTCTCTGGGCCAACGTCCTGACTTTC. Translation: CASSKELGGDGGLWANVLTF.

This clonotype was seen a few times. The chain carries TRBV15 and TRBJ2-3, with D perhaps assigned TRBD1 or TRBD2 (5 bases each). Trimming left V 3 bases short and J 1 base short, with 17 bases between. Germline values: CDR1 LNHNV, CDR2 YYDKDF (reference sequence). There are 17 residues in the CDR3. As DNA, the CDR3 is TGTGCCACCAGCAGTCCCCGGGGCCTCGAAGGCACAGATACGCAGTATTTT. Amino acid sequence: CATSSPRGLEGTDTQYF.

This clonotype has only a few counts. The rearrangement uses TRBV7-9 and TRBJ2-4; the D call may be TRBD1 or TRBD2 (5 bases each). The end of the DNA fits TRBJ2-7 better, so the J call may be wrong. CDR3 size: 14 residues. CDR1 SEHNR and CDR2 FQNEAQ come from the germline V gene (reference sequence). CDR3: CASSHWGSRNEQYF. CDR3 in DNA: TGTGCCAGCAGCCATTGGGGGAGTCGAAACGAGCAGTACTTC.

The genes are TRBV3-1 and TRBJ2-7; 10 positions agree with TRBD2. Germline lookup yields CDR1 LGHDT and CDR2 YNNKEL (reference sequence). This CDR3 spans 15 amino acids. Trimming at V came to 0 bases and at J to 6 bases, leaving 5 bases not matched to a gene. The chain's CDR3 is CASSQDLAGALEQYF. CDR3 bases: TGTGCCAGCAGCCAAGACCTAGCGGGAGCCCTCGAGCAGTACTTC.

This clonotype was detected only a few times. V and J are TRBV29-1 and TRBJ2-7; D might be TRBD2 (5 bases). CDR1 and CDR2 (germline): SQVTM, ANQGSEA. The CDR3 spans 14 residues. Trimming removed 7 bases from V and 4 bases from J, with 20 bases in between. The CDR3 is CSAQRGGGNYEQYF. CDR3 nucleotide sequence: TGCAGCGCGCAACGTGGAGGAGGCAATTACGAGCAGTACTTC.